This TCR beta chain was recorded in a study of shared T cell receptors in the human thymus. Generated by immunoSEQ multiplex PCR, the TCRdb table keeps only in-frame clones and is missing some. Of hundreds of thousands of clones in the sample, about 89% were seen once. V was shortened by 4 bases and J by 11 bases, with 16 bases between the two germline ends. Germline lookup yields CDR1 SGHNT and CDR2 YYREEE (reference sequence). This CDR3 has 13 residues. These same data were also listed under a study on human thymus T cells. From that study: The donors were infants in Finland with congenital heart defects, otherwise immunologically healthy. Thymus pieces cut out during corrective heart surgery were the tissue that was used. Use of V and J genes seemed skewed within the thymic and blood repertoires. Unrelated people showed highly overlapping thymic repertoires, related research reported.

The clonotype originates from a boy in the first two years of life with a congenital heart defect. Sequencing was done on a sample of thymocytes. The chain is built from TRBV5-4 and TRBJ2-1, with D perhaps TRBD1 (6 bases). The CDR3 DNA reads TGTGCCAGCAGCCCAATCCGGGGACAAAAGCAGTTCTTC. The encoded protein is CASSPIRGQKQFF.